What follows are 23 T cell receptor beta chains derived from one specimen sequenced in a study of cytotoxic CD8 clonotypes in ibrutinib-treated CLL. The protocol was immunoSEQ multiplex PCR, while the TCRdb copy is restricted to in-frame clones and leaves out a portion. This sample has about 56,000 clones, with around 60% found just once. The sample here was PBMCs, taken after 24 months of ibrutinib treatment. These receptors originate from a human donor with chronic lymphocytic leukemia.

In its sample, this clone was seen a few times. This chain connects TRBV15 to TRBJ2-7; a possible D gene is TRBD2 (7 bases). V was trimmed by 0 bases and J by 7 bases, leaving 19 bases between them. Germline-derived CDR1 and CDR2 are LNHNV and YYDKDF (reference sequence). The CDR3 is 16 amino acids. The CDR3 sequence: CATSRDPPGGAGEQYV. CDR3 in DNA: TGTGCCACCAGCAGAGATCCCCCTGGGGGGGCCGGTGAGCAGTACGTC.

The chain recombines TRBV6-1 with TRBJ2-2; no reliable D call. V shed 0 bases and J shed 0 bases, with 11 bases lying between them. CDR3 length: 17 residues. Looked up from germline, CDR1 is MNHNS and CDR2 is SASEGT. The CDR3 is CASSEAVGSANTGELFF. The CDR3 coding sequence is TGTGCCAGCAGTGAAGCTGTCGGGTCCGCGAACACCGGGGAGCTGTTTTTT.

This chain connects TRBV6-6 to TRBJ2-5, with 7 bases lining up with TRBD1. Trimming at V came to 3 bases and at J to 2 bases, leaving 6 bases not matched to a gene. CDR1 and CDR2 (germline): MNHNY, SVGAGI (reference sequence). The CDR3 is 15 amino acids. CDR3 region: CASSYSYRGQETQYF. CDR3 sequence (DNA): TGTGCCAGCAGTTATTCTTACAGGGGTCAAGAGACCCAGTACTTC.

The CDR3 spells CASTTRSARNEQFF. CDR3 nucleotides: TGTGCCAGCACCACTCGTAGCGCGAGGAATGAGCAGTTCTTC. V gene TRBV7-2 combines with J gene TRBJ2-1; tentative D call: TRBD2 (5 bases). The CDR3 has 14 residues. The germline CDR1 and CDR2 sequences are SGHTA and FQGNSA. The ends were cut back, 7 bases at V and 7 bases at J, with 17 bases in the middle. The variable domain in full, completed from reference TRBV7-2 and TRBJ2-1, reads GAGVSQSPSNKVTEKGKDVELRCDPISGHTALYWYRQSLGQGLEFLIYFQGNSAPDKSGLPSDRFSAERTGGSVSTLTIQRTQQEDSAVYLCASTTRSARNEQFFGPGTRLTVL.

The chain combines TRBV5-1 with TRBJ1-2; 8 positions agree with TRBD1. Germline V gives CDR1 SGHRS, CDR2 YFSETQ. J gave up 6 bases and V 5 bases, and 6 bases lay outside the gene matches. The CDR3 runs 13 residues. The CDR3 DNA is TGCGCCAGCAGTCTCAGGGGGCGGGATGGCTACACCTTC. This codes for CASSLRGRDGYTF.

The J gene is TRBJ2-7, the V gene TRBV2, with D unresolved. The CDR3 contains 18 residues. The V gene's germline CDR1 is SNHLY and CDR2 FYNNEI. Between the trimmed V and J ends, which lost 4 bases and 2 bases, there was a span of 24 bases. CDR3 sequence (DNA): TGTGCCAGCAGTGTAGCAGCTACGCCTACGCCCCGGCCCTACGAGCAGTACGTC. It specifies CASSVAATPTPRPYEQYV.

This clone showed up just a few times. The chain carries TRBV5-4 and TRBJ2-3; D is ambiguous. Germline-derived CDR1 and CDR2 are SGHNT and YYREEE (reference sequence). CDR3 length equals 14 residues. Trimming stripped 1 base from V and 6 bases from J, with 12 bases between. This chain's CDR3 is CASSLPSLGDTQYF. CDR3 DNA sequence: TGTGCCAGCAGCTTGCCATCCCTGGGGGATACGCAGTATTTT.

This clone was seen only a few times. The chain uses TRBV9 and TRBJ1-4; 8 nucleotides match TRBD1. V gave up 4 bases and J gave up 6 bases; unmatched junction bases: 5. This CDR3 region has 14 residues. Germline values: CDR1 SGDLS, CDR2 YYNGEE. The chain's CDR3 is CASSPQTGDEKLFF. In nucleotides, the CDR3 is TGTGCCAGCAGCCCCCAGACAGGGGATGAAAAACTGTTTTTT.

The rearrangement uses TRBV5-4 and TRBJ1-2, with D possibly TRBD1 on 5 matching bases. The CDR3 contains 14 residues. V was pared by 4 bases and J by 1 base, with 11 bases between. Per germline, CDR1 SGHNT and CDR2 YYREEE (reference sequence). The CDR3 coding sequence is TGTGCCAGCAGCATATCAGGGATTAACTATGGCTACACCTTC. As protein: CASSISGINYGYTF. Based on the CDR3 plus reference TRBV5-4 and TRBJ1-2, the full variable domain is ETGVTQSPTHLIKTRGQQVTLRCSSQSGHNTVSWYQQALGQGPQFIFQYYREEENGRGNFPPRFSGLQFPNYSSELNVNALELDDSALYLCASSISGINYGYTFGSGTRLTVV.

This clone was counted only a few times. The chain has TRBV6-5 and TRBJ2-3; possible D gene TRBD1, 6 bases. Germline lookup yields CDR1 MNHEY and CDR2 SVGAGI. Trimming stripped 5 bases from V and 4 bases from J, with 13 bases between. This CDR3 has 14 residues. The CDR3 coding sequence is TGTGCCAGCAGTCTTACCGAGGGGGCAGATACGCAGTATTTT. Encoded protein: CASSLTEGADTQYF.

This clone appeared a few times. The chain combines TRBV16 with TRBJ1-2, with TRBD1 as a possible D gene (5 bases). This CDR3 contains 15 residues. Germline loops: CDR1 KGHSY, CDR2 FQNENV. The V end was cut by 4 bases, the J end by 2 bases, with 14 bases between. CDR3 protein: CASSPYAQGNYGYTF. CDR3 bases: TGTGCCAGCAGCCCGTACGCCCAGGGAAACTATGGCTACACCTTC.

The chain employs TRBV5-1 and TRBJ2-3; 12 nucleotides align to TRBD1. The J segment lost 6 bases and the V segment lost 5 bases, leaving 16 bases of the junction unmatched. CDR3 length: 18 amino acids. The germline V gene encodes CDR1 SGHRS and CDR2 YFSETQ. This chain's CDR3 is CASRGPGQGARGVDTQYF. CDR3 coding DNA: TGCGCCAGCAGGGGCCCGGGACAGGGGGCCCGGGGCGTTGATACGCAGTATTTT. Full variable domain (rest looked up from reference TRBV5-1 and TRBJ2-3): KAGVTQTPRYLIKTRGQQVTLSCSPISGHRSVSWYQQTPGQGLQFLFEYFSETQRNKGNFPGRFSGRQFSNSRSEMNVSTLELGDSALYLCASRGPGQGARGVDTQYFGPGTRLTVL.

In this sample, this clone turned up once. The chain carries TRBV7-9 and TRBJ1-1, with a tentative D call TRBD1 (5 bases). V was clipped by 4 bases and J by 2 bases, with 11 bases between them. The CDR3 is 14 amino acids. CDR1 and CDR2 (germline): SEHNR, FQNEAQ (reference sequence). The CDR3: CASSSGHRNTEAFF. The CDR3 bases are TGTGCCAGCAGCTCCGGACACAGAAACACTGAAGCTTTCTTT.

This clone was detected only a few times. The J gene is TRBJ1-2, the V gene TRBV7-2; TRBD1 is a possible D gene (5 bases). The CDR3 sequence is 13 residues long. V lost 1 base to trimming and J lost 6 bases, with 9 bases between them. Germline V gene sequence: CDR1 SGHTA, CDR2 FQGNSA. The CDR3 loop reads CASSLDSRDGYTF. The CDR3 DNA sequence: TGTGCCAGCAGCTTAGATAGCAGGGATGGCTACACCTTC.

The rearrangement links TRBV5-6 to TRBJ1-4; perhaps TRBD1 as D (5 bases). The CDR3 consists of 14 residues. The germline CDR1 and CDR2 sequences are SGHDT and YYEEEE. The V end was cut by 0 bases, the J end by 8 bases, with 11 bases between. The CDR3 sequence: CASSLGGAREKLFF. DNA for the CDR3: TGTGCCAGCAGCTTGGGTGGGGCTCGAGAAAAACTGTTTTTT.

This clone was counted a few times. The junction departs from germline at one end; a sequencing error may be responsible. The CDR3 bases are TGTGCCAGCAGTAACTCGAGGGTAATCGGGGAGCTGTTTTTT. Protein: CASSNSRVIGELFF. The chain combines TRBV6-5 with TRBJ2-2; TRBD2 might be the D (5 bases). The CDR3 is 14 residues long. Germline values: CDR1 MNHEY, CDR2 SVGAGI.

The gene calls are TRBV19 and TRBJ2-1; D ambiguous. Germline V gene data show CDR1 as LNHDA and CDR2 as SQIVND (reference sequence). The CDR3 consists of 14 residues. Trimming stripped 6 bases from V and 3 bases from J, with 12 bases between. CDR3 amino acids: CASSPSASYNEQFF. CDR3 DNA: TGTGCCAGTAGCCCCAGCGCAAGCTACAATGAGCAGTTCTTC.

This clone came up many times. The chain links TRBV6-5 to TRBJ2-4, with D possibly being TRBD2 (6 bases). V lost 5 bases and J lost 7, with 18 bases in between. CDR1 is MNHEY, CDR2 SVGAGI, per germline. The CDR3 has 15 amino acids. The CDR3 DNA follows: TGTGCCAGCAGTAGGCGGGGAGCCCTGGGGAACATTCAGTACTTC. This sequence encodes CASSRRGALGNIQYF.

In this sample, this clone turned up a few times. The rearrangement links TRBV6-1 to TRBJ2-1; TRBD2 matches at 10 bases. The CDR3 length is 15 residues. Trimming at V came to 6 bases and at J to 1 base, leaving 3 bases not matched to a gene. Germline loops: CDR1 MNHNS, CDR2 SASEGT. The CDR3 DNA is TGTGCCAGCAGAGCGGGAGGGGTTTCCTACAATGAGCAGTTCTTC. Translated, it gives CASRAGGVSYNEQFF.

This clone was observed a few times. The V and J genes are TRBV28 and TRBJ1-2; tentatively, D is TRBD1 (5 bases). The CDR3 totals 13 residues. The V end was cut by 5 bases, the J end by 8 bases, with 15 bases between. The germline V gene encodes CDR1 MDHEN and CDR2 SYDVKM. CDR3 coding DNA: TGTGCCAGCAGTGGTGGGGGTTCGGTAGGCTACACCTTC. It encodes CASSGGGSVGYTF.

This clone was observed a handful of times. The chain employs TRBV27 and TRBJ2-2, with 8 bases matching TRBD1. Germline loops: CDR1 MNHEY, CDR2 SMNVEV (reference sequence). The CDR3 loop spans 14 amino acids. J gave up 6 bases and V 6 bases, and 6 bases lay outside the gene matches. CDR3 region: CASSKMTGAGELFF. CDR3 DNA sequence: TGTGCCAGCAGCAAGATGACAGGGGCCGGGGAGCTGTTTTTT.

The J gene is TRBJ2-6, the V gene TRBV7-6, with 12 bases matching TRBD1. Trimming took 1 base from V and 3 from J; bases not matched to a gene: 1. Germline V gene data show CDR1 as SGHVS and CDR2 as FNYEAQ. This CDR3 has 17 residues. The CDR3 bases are TGTGCCAGCAGCTTAGGGGACAGGGGGCTTGGGGCCAACGTCCTGACTTTC. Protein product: CASSLGDRGLGANVLTF.

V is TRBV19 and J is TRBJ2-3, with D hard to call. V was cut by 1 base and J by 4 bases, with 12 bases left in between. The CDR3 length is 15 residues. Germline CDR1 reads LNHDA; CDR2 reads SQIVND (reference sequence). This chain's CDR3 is CASSIGAVGSDTQYF. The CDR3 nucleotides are TGTGCCAGTAGTATAGGGGCAGTTGGGTCAGATACGCAGTATTTT.